Below are 27 T cell receptor beta chains sequenced from a single sample in a study of regulatory T cells in long-lasting Graves disease. Time point: newly diagnosed GD, antithyroid drugs for less than 3 months. Construction of the TCR library relied on RNA isolated from PBMCs. Construction of the TCR beta libraries employed iRepertoire HTBI primers in conjunction with Arm-PCR of CDR3 regions. TCRdb fed the multiplex PCR reads into MiXCR, producing one record per CDR3 protein. This repertoire shows about 540,000 distinct CDR3 sequences, roughly 13% found once; its top ten account for roughly 9.7%. The sample was also linked to a second study, of T cells in Graves' hyperthyroidism and ophthalmopathy.

The input for sequencing was peripheral blood mononuclear cells (PBMCs), taken at new diagnosis, from a patient treated with antithyroid drugs. These receptors all come from a man younger than 45 with Graves disease.

The chain employs TRBV5-1 and TRBJ2-1; no firm D call. The CDR3 sequence is 16 residues long. The V gene's germline CDR1 is SGHRS and CDR2 YFSETQ. V was trimmed by 0 bases and J by 1 base, leaving 11 bases between them. CDR3 region: CASSLVPALSYNEQFF. CDR3 coding DNA: TGCGCCAGCAGCTTGGTGCCCGCCCTGTCCTACAATGAGCAGTTCTTC.

The gene calls are TRBV19 and TRBJ1-5; D might be TRBD1 (5 bases). V was shortened by 9 bases and J by 3 bases, with 24 bases between the two germline ends. The CDR3 covers 17 residues. Looked up from germline, CDR1 is LNHDA and CDR2 is SQIVND (reference sequence). The CDR3 loop reads CASSQLWGRGHNQPQHF. CDR3 bases: TGTGCCAGCAGCCAACTTTGGGGGAGAGGTCACAATCAGCCCCAGCATTTT.

This clonotype was seen repeatedly, ten times or more. The rearrangement links TRBV11-2 to TRBJ2-5; D call uncertain. Per the germline V gene, CDR1 is SGHAT and CDR2 is FQNNGV. V shed 0 bases and J shed 4 bases, with 9 bases lying between them. This CDR3 has 14 amino acids. CDR3 DNA sequence: TGTGCCAGCAGCTTAGAGCCAGCTGCAGAGACCCAGTACTTC. This translates into CASSLEPAAETQYF.

Comment on this clonotype: One junction end disagrees with the germline gene, perhaps due to a read error. This chain joins TRBV5-1 and TRBJ2-1; no reliable D call. CDR3 length equals 15 residues. Germline V gene sequence: CDR1 SGHRS, CDR2 YFSETQ. CDR3 protein: CASSRISSSYNEQSF. The CDR3 coding sequence is TGCGCCAGCAGCAGAATTAGCAGCTCCTACAATGAGCAGTCCTTC.

The rearrangement joins TRBV7-2 to TRBJ1-5; no reliable D call. Germline V gene lookup returns CDR1 SGHTA and CDR2 FQGNSA. V shed 5 bases and J shed 4 bases, with 15 bases lying between them. This CDR3 is built from 15 residues. CDR3 nucleotide sequence: TGTGCCAGCAGCAAGAACGTATTAGCAAATCAGCCCCAGCATTTT. It is translated as CASSKNVLANQPQHF.

V usage is TRBV4-2 and J usage is TRBJ1-1, with a tentative D call TRBD1 (6 bases). CDR3 length: 14 amino acids. The germline V gene has CDR1 LGHNA and CDR2 YNFKEQ. V shed 0 bases and J shed 6 bases, with 11 bases lying between them. The CDR3 reads CASSQDKTGPEAFF. DNA for the CDR3: TGTGCCAGCAGCCAAGATAAGACAGGCCCTGAAGCTTTCTTT.

This clonotype was seen at least ten times. The rearrangement uses TRBV3-1 and TRBJ1-1; D gene unclear. The CDR3 has 13 residues. In germline, CDR1 is LGHDT, CDR2 YNNKEL (reference sequence). V gave up 1 base and J gave up 3 bases, with 6 bases separating them. This CDR3 is CASSQGADTEAFF. In DNA form, the CDR3 reads TGTGCCAGCAGCCAAGGGGCTGACACTGAAGCTTTCTTT.

This clonotype has just a few counts. The chain combines TRBV12-3 or TRBV12-4 with TRBJ2-3; TRBD2 might be the D (5 bases). Deletions cut 6 bases from V and 7 bases from J, with 14 bases between. The CDR3 is 13 residues long. CDR3 coding DNA: TGTGCCAGCAGACTGGACTCCGTGAATACGCAGTATTTT. Translating gives CASRLDSVNTQYF.

This clonotype was counted only a few times. The chain is built from TRBV5-1 and TRBJ2-3; TRBD2 agrees at 10 bases. J was trimmed by 9 bases and V by 1 base; bases with no gene match: 26. The CDR3 contains 21 residues. Germline CDR1 SGHRS, CDR2 YFSETQ. This CDR3 is CASSLYRGGLAGVRVQETQYF. CDR3 DNA: TGCGCCAGCAGCTTGTACCGTGGAGGCCTAGCGGGAGTTAGGGTTCAGGAGACGCAGTATTTT. The complete variable domain, with remaining parts taken from reference TRBV5-1 and TRBJ2-3, reads KAGVTQTPRYLIKTRGQQVTLSCSPISGHRSVSWYQQTPGQGLQFLFEYFSETQRNKGNFPGRFSGRQFSNSRSEMNVSTLELGDSALYLCASSLYRGGLAGVRVQETQYFGPGTRLTVL.

Notes on this clonotype: A much larger clone differs from this one at a single base, so this may be a read error. The chain is built from TRBV3-1 and TRBJ2-1; no firm D call. The germline V and J ends were trimmed by 1 base and 10 bases, with 8 bases remaining between them. CDR1 is LGHDT and CDR2 is YNNKEL in the germline V gene (reference sequence). This CDR3 spans 12 amino acids. The CDR3 region is CASSQVTYEQFF. The CDR3 DNA follows: TGTGCCAGCAGCCAAGTAACCTACGAGCAGTTCTTC.

This clonotype was observed many times. CDR3: CSARGPGGAKNIQYF. CDR3 DNA: TGCAGTGCTAGGGGCCCCGGGGGGGCCAAAAACATTCAGTACTTC. The chain has TRBV20-1 and TRBJ2-4; the match to TRBD2 covers 7 bases. The germline V gene has CDR1 DFQATT and CDR2 SNEGSKA (reference sequence). The CDR3 is made up of 15 amino acids. The V gene end was trimmed by 3 bases and the J gene end by 1 base; junction bases not matched to a gene: 6.

This clonotype has a count of ten or more. The chain carries TRBV12-3 or TRBV12-4 and TRBJ2-7; D is possibly TRBD1 (5 bases). The V end lost 7 bases, the J end lost 6 bases, and 16 bases lay between the germline ends. CDR3 size: 13 residues. The CDR3 DNA reads TGTGCCAGCACCCCCGAAGTGGGGCTCGAGCAGTACTTC. Translated, it gives CASTPEVGLEQYF.

At least ten counts were recorded for this clonotype. The J gene is TRBJ2-1, the V gene TRBV10-2; 7 nucleotides line up with TRBD2. This CDR3 region has 11 residues. Per the germline V gene, CDR1 is WSHSY and CDR2 is SAAADI. With 7 bases clipped from V and 10 bases from J, the junction kept 4 bases outside the gene matches. CDR3 protein: CASTTRGEQFF. CDR3 sequence (DNA): TGCGCCAGCACCACGCGGGGGGAGCAGTTCTTC.

This clonotype was counted many times. The gene calls are TRBV9 and TRBJ2-2, with 8 bases aligning to TRBD2. The J segment lost 5 bases and the V segment lost 3 bases, leaving 3 bases of the junction unmatched. This CDR3 contains 14 residues. Germline-derived CDR1 and CDR2 are SGDLS and YYNGEE. The DNA for the CDR3 is TGTGCCAGCAGCGCGGGAGGGCAGACCGGGGAGCTGTTTTTT. Its translation: CASSAGGQTGELFF.

This clonotype was detected many times. The rearrangement joins TRBV5-1 to TRBJ2-7; 8 nucleotides match TRBD1. Trimming cost V 0 bases and J 5 bases; bases outside gene matches: 7. The CDR3 extends over 15 amino acids. In germline, CDR1 is SGHRS, CDR2 YFSETQ. CDR3: CASSLGDRTSDEQYF. The CDR3 bases are TGCGCCAGCAGCTTGGGGGACAGGACCTCGGACGAGCAGTACTTC.

The CDR3 sequence is CSARGQGPETQYF. The CDR3 coding sequence is TGCAGTGCTAGAGGACAGGGACCAGAGACCCAGTACTTC. The chain has TRBV20-1 and TRBJ2-5; 7 nucleotides line up with TRBD1. CDR1 and CDR2 from the germline V gene are DFQATT and SNEGSKA (reference sequence). Trimming removed 1 base from V and 4 bases from J; junction bases left unmatched: 3. The CDR3 is 13 residues long.

In this sample, this clonotype turned up many times. The rearrangement joins TRBV29-1 to TRBJ1-2; 7 nucleotides align to TRBD1. Germline CDR1 SQVTM, CDR2 ANQGSEA. This CDR3 is built from 15 residues. After removal of 0 bases from V and 3 bases from J, the junction contained 7 bases not matched to a gene. The CDR3 region has the DNA TGCAGCGTTGAAGATTTCGGGACAGAAGACTATGGCTACACCTTC. It specifies CSVEDFGTEDYGYTF.

The table lists this clonotype with many counts. J is TRBJ2-7 and V is TRBV30; D is unclear. The CDR3 runs 11 residues. Germline CDR1 GTSNPN, CDR2 SVGIG (reference sequence). Trimming took 0 bases from V and 7 from J, leaving 7 bases between them. This chain's CDR3 is CAWSVRLEQYF. As DNA, the CDR3 is TGTGCCTGGAGTGTAAGGCTAGAGCAGTACTTC.

This clonotype was seen at least ten times. CDR3 in amino acids: CASGKYRYEQYF. CDR3 coding DNA: TGTGCCAGCGGGAAGTACCGCTACGAGCAGTACTTC. The chain combines TRBV27 with TRBJ2-7; no clear D. The CDR3 is made up of 12 amino acids. The germline V gene encodes CDR1 MNHEY and CDR2 SMNVEV (reference sequence). V was cut by 8 bases and J by 3 bases, with 11 bases left in between.

This clonotype was seen many times. The chain recombines TRBV20-1 with TRBJ1-4; the D is unclear. The V end was cut by 7 bases, the J end by 8 bases, with 8 bases between. Germline V lookup: CDR1 DFQATT, CDR2 SNEGSKA (reference sequence). CDR3 length: 10 amino acids. The CDR3: CSVDEEKLFF. The DNA of the CDR3 is TGCAGTGTTGATGAAGAAAAACTGTTTTTT.

This chain joins TRBV20-1 and TRBJ2-1; 9 bases agree with TRBD1. The J call may be in error: the DNA end matches TRBJ2-5 better. The V gene's germline CDR1 is DFQATT and CDR2 SNEGSKA (reference sequence). This CDR3 region has 16 residues. The CDR3 loop reads CSARDWGGQGGETQYF. The CDR3, as DNA: TGCAGTGCTAGAGATTGGGGGGGACAGGGAGGAGAGACCCAGTACTTC.

This clonotype was detected many times. This chain links TRBV6-2 or TRBV6-3 with TRBJ2-3, with 14 bases matching TRBD2. The junction had 4 bases not matched to a gene; V was cut back by 6 bases and J by 2 bases. Germline V gene lookup returns CDR1 MNHEY and CDR2 SVGEGT. This CDR3 spans 16 amino acids. In DNA, the CDR3 is TGTGCCAGCAGGGAGACTAGCGGGAGGGCCACAGATACGCAGTATTTT. This translates into CASRETSGRATDTQYF.

This clonotype has only one observation. The V call is TRBV5-8, the J call TRBJ1-6; perhaps TRBD1 as D (5 bases). CDR1 and CDR2 from the germline V gene are SGHTS and YDEGEE. The CDR3 has 15 amino acids. V gave up 2 bases and J gave up 10 bases, with 16 bases separating them. The CDR3 nucleotides are TGTGCCAGCAGCTTCAAGGGCAGGGCGAGGTCACCCCTCCACTTT. This gives the protein CASSFKGRARSPLHF.

This clonotype was counted between two and nine times. J is TRBJ2-5 and V is TRBV24-1; the match to TRBD1 covers 9 bases. Germline V CDR1 and CDR2: KGHDR, SFDVKD. There are 16 residues in the CDR3. J lost 5 bases, V lost 7 bases, and 13 bases had no gene match. CDR3 nucleotides: TGTGCCACCAGCCCGGGACAGGGATTGGGTGGGGAGACCCAGTACTTC. Its protein product is CATSPGQGLGGETQYF.

The chain joins TRBV19 to TRBJ2-7; the match to TRBD1 covers 8 bases. Germline V gene data show CDR1 as LNHDA and CDR2 as SQIVND (reference sequence). Germline trimming cut 6 bases from V and 5 bases from J; bases unmatched to any gene: 15. CDR3 length: 16 amino acids. CDR3 protein: CASSEGTGTGFNEQYF. The CDR3 DNA reads TGTGCCAGTAGCGAGGGAACCGGGACAGGCTTTAACGAGCAGTACTTC.

The chain couples TRBV27 to TRBJ2-7; 11 bases match TRBD2. This CDR3 has 15 residues. Germline V gene data show CDR1 as MNHEY and CDR2 as SMNVEV (reference sequence). V gave up 6 bases and J gave up 2 bases; unmatched junction bases: 6. CDR3 DNA sequence: TGTGCCAGCAGAATTAGCGGGAGGGCCACCTACGAGCAGTACTTC. Translating it yields CASRISGRATYEQYF.

This clonotype was found many times. V and J are TRBV5-1 and TRBJ2-3, with 7 bases identical to TRBD2. The germline V gene has CDR1 SGHRS and CDR2 YFSETQ. The CDR3 spans 17 residues. V trimming: 1 base; J trimming: 4 bases; junction bases outside the gene matches: 12. The CDR3 DNA reads TGCGCCAGCAGCTTGATGCGGGAGTCCCGGAAGGCAGATACGCAGTATTTT. This codes for CASSLMRESRKADTQYF. Based on the CDR3 plus reference TRBV5-1 and TRBJ2-3, the full variable domain is KAGVTQTPRYLIKTRGQQVTLSCSPISGHRSVSWYQQTPGQGLQFLFEYFSETQRNKGNFPGRFSGRQFSNSRSEMNVSTLELGDSALYLCASSLMRESRKADTQYFGPGTRLTVL.